One sample yielded the 30 T cell receptor beta chains listed below, sequenced in a study of T-cell memory formation after mild COVID-19. TCRdb reprocessed the 5' RACE reads via MiXCR and lists one record per CDR3 protein. The table lists some 130,000 distinct CDR3 sequences, around 15% of them singletons. The sequencing input was PBMCs or a T cell subset sorted from them (not recorded which). The source is a man aged 18 to 35 who had mild COVID-19 (a few samples of this study predate the infection). Cell type and time point are not known.

This clonotype has a handful of counts. The rearrangement joins TRBV27 to TRBJ1-4; possible D gene TRBD1, 6 bases. The CDR3 covers 14 residues. V was trimmed by 3 bases and J by 8 bases, leaving 13 bases between them. In germline, CDR1 is MNHEY, CDR2 SMNVEV (reference sequence). This CDR3 reads CASSLMGAGEKLFF. The CDR3 DNA reads as TGTGCCAGCAGTTTGATGGGGGCGGGAGAAAAACTGTTTTTT.

The chain's CDR3 is CASSSTSGNIQYF. The CDR3 DNA reads TGTGCCAGCAGCTCGACTAGCGGGAACATTCAGTACTTC. The chain employs TRBV3-1 and TRBJ2-4; 10 positions agree with TRBD2. This CDR3 is 13 amino acids long. The V gene end was trimmed by 5 bases and the J gene end by 7 bases; junction bases not matched to a gene: 2. Germline V gives CDR1 LGHDT, CDR2 YNNKEL (reference sequence).

This clonotype was seen a handful of times. The chain combines TRBV7-9 with TRBJ1-2; D gene ambiguous. Per the germline V gene, CDR1 is SEHNR and CDR2 is FQNEAQ (reference sequence). V was pared by 5 bases and J by 5 bases, with 6 bases between. The CDR3 consists of 11 residues. This CDR3 reads CASSASYGYTF. In nucleotides, the CDR3 is TGTGCCAGCAGCGCATCTTATGGCTACACCTTC.

This clonotype was observed a handful of times. The chain links TRBV6-5 to TRBJ2-1, with D perhaps matching TRBD2 (6 bases). The V end was cut by 7 bases, the J end by 10 bases, with 17 bases between. The CDR3 runs 13 residues. From germline, CDR1 is MNHEY and CDR2 SVGAGI. The CDR3 protein is CASTPGTQTEQFF. As DNA, the CDR3 is TGTGCCAGCACCCCAGGGACTCAAACCGAGCAGTTCTTC.

In this sample, this clonotype turned up a few times. V gene TRBV6-2 or TRBV6-3 combines with J gene TRBJ2-5; no reliable D call. Between the trimmed V and J ends, which lost 6 bases and 5 bases, there was a span of 10 bases. Germline CDR1 MNHEY, CDR2 SVGEGT. The CDR3 sequence is 12 residues long. CDR3 coding DNA: TGTGCCAGCAGAAGACCCACGGAGACCCAGTACTTC. Translated, it gives CASRRPTETQYF.

This clonotype was counted a few times. The gene calls are TRBV6-5 and TRBJ2-2; D is undetermined. CDR1 and CDR2 from the germline V gene are MNHEY and SVGAGI. The CDR3 is 15 amino acids. V shed 1 base and J shed 4 bases, with 10 bases lying between them. The CDR3 here is CASSYYTDITGELFF. Written as DNA, the CDR3 is TGTGCCAGCAGTTACTACACGGATATCACCGGGGAGCTGTTTTTT.

This clonotype was seen more than once but under ten times. V and J are TRBV12-3 or TRBV12-4 and TRBJ1-6; unclear D gene. The CDR3 has 13 residues. Between the trimmed V and J ends, which lost 11 bases and 7 bases, there was a span of 15 bases. The CDR3 bases are TGTGCCGTTTCTTACGGGCGGAATTCACCCCTCCACTTT. It specifies CAVSYGRNSPLHF.

This clonotype has a handful of counts. This chain links TRBV29-1 with TRBJ2-7; the D is unclear. Per germline, CDR1 SQVTM and CDR2 ANQGSEA. The CDR3 runs 15 residues. Trimming stripped 6 bases from V and 2 bases from J, with 20 bases between. Here the CDR3 DNA reads TGCAGCGTCAGGAGATCCGGGCCCACGACCTACGAGCAGTACTTC. As protein: CSVRRSGPTTYEQYF.

The chain is built from TRBV7-2 and TRBJ1-2; D unresolved. The CDR3 length is 11 residues. Germline loops: CDR1 SGHTA, CDR2 FQGNSA. With 4 bases removed from V and 4 bases from J, the gap between germline ends came to 4 bases. The CDR3 DNA is TGTGCCAGCAGCTCCCCCTATGGCTACACCTTC. It specifies CASSSPYGYTF.

The chain combines TRBV7-9 with TRBJ1-2, with 9 positions matching TRBD1. Germline-derived CDR1 and CDR2 are SEHNR and FQNEAQ (reference sequence). The CDR3 runs 14 residues. The J segment lost 5 bases and the V segment lost 8 bases, leaving 9 bases of the junction unmatched. DNA of the CDR3: TGTGCCAGCTACGGAAACAGGGGGCATTATGGCTACACCTTC. It yields the protein CASYGNRGHYGYTF.

This clonotype was detected a few times. The chain carries TRBV6-2 or TRBV6-3 and TRBJ1-5, with D possibly being TRBD1 (5 bases). V was pared by 7 bases and J by 6 bases, with 16 bases between. The CDR3 is 14 residues long. Germline V lookup: CDR1 MNHEY, CDR2 SVGEGT. CDR3 amino acids: CASNPWGGTQPQHF. CDR3 DNA: TGTGCCAGCAACCCGTGGGGGGGGACTCAGCCCCAGCATTTT.

This clonotype was observed a few times. The CDR3 DNA is TGTGCCACCGCGGGCTCGGGGGAGACCCAGTACTTC. This encodes CATAGSGETQYF. The rearrangement joins TRBV25-1 to TRBJ2-5, with a weak D call TRBD2 (5 bases). CDR1 and CDR2 (germline): MGHDK, SYGVNS. The CDR3 consists of 12 residues. Trimming pared 10 bases from V and 5 bases from J, leaving 14 bases between.

The chain carries TRBV3-1 and TRBJ2-7, with 8 bases matching TRBD1. The CDR3 runs to 15 residues. Trimming cost V 1 base and J 2 bases; bases outside gene matches: 4. Germline CDR1 LGHDT, CDR2 YNNKEL (reference sequence). CDR3 in amino acids: CASSQAGQGTYEQYF. The CDR3 nucleotides are TGTGCCAGCAGCCAAGCCGGACAGGGAACCTACGAGCAGTACTTC.

This clonotype was detected only a few times. The chain links TRBV29-1 to TRBJ1-4; no clear D gene. Germline CDR1 and CDR2: SQVTM and ANQGSEA. This CDR3 spans 13 amino acids. Between the trimmed V and J ends, which lost 4 bases and 7 bases, there was a span of 13 bases. CDR3 in amino acids: CSVGEKPFEKLFF. The CDR3 nucleotides are TGCAGCGTTGGAGAGAAACCCTTTGAAAAACTGTTTTTT.

CDR3 DNA sequence: TGTGCCAGCAGCCCCTACCAAGGCGAGACCGGTGGAGCTTTCTTT. It specifies CASSPYQGETGGAFF. The chain joins TRBV7-2 to TRBJ1-1; unclear D gene. Germline V lookup: CDR1 SGHTA, CDR2 FQGNSA. V was trimmed by 5 bases and J by 10 bases, leaving 23 bases between them. The CDR3 is made up of 15 amino acids.

In its sample, this clonotype was seen a few times. This chain joins TRBV5-5 and TRBJ1-3, with D possibly being TRBD1 (5 bases). This CDR3 region has 16 residues. CDR1 is SGHKS, CDR2 YYEKEE, per germline (reference sequence). Between the trimmed V and J ends, which lost 0 bases and 0 bases, there was a span of 10 bases. The CDR3 region has the DNA TGTGCCAGCAGCTTGGGACAGACCTCCTCTGGAAACACCATATATTTT. It codes for CASSLGQTSSGNTIYF.

This clonotype was counted a single time. A much larger clone lies a single base off, so this may be a read error. This chain connects TRBV20-1 to TRBJ2-2; possible D gene TRBD2, 5 bases. This CDR3 comprises 14 residues. CDR1 and CDR2 (germline): DFQATT, SNEGSKA (reference sequence). Trimming took 5 bases from V and 4 from J, leaving 14 bases between them. The CDR3 DNA reads as TGCAGTGCTTTAGCGTGGGAACGCACCGGGGAGCTGTTTTTT. Residues: CSALAWERTGELFF.

The genes are TRBV11-3 and TRBJ2-1; TRBD2 matches at 8 bases. Trimming took 0 bases from V and 2 from J; bases not matched to a gene: 9. This CDR3 is 18 amino acids long. Germline CDR1 is SGHNT and CDR2 is YENEEA. The CDR3 reads CASSLDQGGSGAYNEQFF. CDR3 in DNA: TGTGCCAGCAGCTTAGACCAGGGAGGTAGCGGGGCCTACAATGAGCAGTTCTTC.

The sample holds a few counts of this clonotype. V and J are TRBV3-1 and TRBJ1-1; possibly TRBD1 for D (6 bases). This CDR3 region has 14 residues. V shed 4 bases and J shed 3 bases, with 12 bases lying between them. CDR1 LGHDT and CDR2 YNNKEL come from the germline V gene (reference sequence). CDR3 protein: CASSPVGGYTEAFF. The CDR3 DNA reads as TGTGCCAGCAGCCCAGTGGGGGGCTACACTGAAGCTTTCTTT.

The V call is TRBV28, the J call TRBJ1-1; unclear D gene. Trimming took 3 bases from V and 6 from J, leaving 11 bases between them. CDR1 and CDR2 (germline): MDHEN, SYDVKM. The CDR3 runs 13 residues. For the CDR3, the DNA is TGTGCCAGCAGTTTCGGTGGAAGGCCTGAAGCTTTCTTT. The encoded protein is CASSFGGRPEAFF.

This clonotype has a single count. The chain has TRBV5-1 and TRBJ1-2, with unresolved D. CDR1 is SGHRS and CDR2 is YFSETQ in the germline V gene. CDR3 length equals 15 residues. V was trimmed by 1 base and J by 1 base, leaving 11 bases between them. The CDR3 coding sequence is TGCGCCAGCAGCTTGAACACAGTTATTAACTATGGCTACACCTTC. Translated: CASSLNTVINYGYTF.

This clonotype was seen more than once but under ten times. The chain couples TRBV27 to TRBJ2-7, with D possibly called TRBD1 or TRBD2 (5 bases each). V was cut by 5 bases and J by 3 bases, with 14 bases left in between. There are 14 residues in the CDR3. Germline CDR1 MNHEY, CDR2 SMNVEV (reference sequence). Here the CDR3 DNA reads TGTGCCAGCAGTCCGAGGGGTGAGGTCTACGAGCAGTACTTC. Protein: CASSPRGEVYEQYF.

V gene TRBV5-1 combines with J gene TRBJ2-7; D not certain. Trimming shortened V by 4 bases and J by 0 bases, and 11 bases separated the two germline ends. Germline-derived CDR1 and CDR2 are SGHRS and YFSETQ. The CDR3 consists of 14 residues. CDR3: CASSPGVSSYEQYF. The CDR3 nucleotides read TGCGCCAGCAGCCCTGGGGTCAGCTCCTACGAGCAGTACTTC. The full variable domain, in which reference TRBV5-1 and TRBJ2-7 provide the parts outside the CDR3, is KAGVTQTPRYLIKTRGQQVTLSCSPISGHRSVSWYQQTPGQGLQFLFEYFSETQRNKGNFPGRFSGRQFSNSRSEMNVSTLELGDSALYLCASSPGVSSYEQYFGPGTRLTVT.

This chain uses TRBV24-1 with TRBJ1-2; D remains ambiguous. V lost 4 bases and J lost 4, with 9 bases in between. CDR3 length equals 13 residues. Per germline, CDR1 KGHDR and CDR2 SFDVKD. The CDR3 loop is CATSDGGIYGYTF. The CDR3 nucleotides are TGTGCCACCAGTGACGGCGGGATCTATGGCTACACCTTC.

V is TRBV6-1 and J is TRBJ1-5; D gene unclear. V was shortened by 7 bases and J by 5 bases, with 15 bases between the two germline ends. The CDR3 length is 14 residues. Germline CDR1 and CDR2: MNHNS and SASEGT. CDR3 sequence: CASTTGGRDQPQHF. CDR3 DNA sequence: TGTGCCAGCACGACGGGTGGGAGGGATCAGCCCCAGCATTTT.

This clonotype was seen a few times. This chain uses TRBV20-1 with TRBJ2-7, with 11 bases that match TRBD2. CDR1 is DFQATT, CDR2 SNEGSKA, per germline (reference sequence). V dropped 6 bases and J dropped 3; count of bases not matched to a gene: 7. The CDR3 consists of 14 residues. The CDR3 region is CSALGLAVYYEQYF. The DNA of the CDR3 is TGCAGTGCACTGGGACTAGCGGTTTACTACGAGCAGTACTTC.

The chain combines TRBV20-1 with TRBJ1-5; D is possibly TRBD1 (5 bases). There are 14 residues in the CDR3. Trimming removed 7 bases from V and 5 bases from J, with 18 bases in between. Per germline, CDR1 DFQATT and CDR2 SNEGSKA (reference sequence). CDR3 protein: CSVSSGQGHQPQHF. The CDR3 DNA follows: TGCAGTGTGTCGTCGGGGCAGGGTCATCAGCCCCAGCATTTT.

The chain joins TRBV2 to TRBJ2-7; D is ambiguous. The CDR3 sequence is 12 residues long. Trimming shortened V by 6 bases and J by 2 bases, and 8 bases separated the two germline ends. The germline V gene has CDR1 SNHLY and CDR2 FYNNEI. The CDR3 here is CASSLNTYEQYV. The CDR3 nucleotides read TGTGCCAGCAGCCTCAACACCTACGAGCAGTACGTC.

This clonotype was counted a few times. This chain uses TRBV5-1 with TRBJ2-5; 8 nucleotides align to TRBD2. V was pared by 3 bases and J by 1 base, with 5 bases of the junction left unmatched. The CDR3 spans 15 residues. Germline V gene lookup returns CDR1 SGHRS and CDR2 YFSETQ. CDR3: CASSYGGGTQETQYF. Written as DNA, the CDR3 is TGCGCCAGCAGCTACGGCGGGGGGACCCAAGAGACCCAGTACTTC.

The rearrangement joins TRBV5-1 to TRBJ1-1, with 7 positions matching TRBD1. CDR1 is SGHRS and CDR2 is YFSETQ in the germline V gene. V shed 1 base, J shed 4 bases, and the junction held 10 bases outside the gene matches. CDR3 size: 16 residues. The CDR3 loop reads CASSLTGAGEGTEAFF. In DNA form, the CDR3 reads TGCGCCAGCAGCTTGACAGGGGCCGGAGAAGGCACTGAAGCTTTCTTT. Variable domain in full (rest from reference TRBV5-1 and TRBJ1-1): KAGVTQTPRYLIKTRGQQVTLSCSPISGHRSVSWYQQTPGQGLQFLFEYFSETQRNKGNFPGRFSGRQFSNSRSEMNVSTLELGDSALYLCASSLTGAGEGTEAFFGQGTRLTVV.